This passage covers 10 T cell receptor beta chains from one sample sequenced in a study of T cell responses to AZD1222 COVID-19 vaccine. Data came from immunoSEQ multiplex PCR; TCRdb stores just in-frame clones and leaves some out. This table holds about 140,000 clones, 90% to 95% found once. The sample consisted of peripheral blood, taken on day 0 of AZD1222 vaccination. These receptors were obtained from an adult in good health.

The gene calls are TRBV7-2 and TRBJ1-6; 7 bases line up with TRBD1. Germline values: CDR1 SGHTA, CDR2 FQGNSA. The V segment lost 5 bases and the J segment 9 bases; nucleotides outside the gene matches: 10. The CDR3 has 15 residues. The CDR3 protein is CASSAWDRESSPLHF. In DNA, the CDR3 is TGTGCCAGCAGCGCCTGGGACAGAGAGAGTTCACCCCTCCACTTT.

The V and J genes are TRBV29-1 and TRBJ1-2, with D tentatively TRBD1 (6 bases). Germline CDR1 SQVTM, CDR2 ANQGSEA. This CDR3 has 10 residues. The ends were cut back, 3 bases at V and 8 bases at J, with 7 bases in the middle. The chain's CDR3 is CSVERGGYTF. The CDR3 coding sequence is TGCAGCGTTGAGAGGGGGGGCTACACCTTC.

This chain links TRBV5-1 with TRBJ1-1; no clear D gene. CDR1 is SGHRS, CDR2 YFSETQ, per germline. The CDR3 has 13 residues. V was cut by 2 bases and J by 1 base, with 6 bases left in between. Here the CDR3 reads CASSLVPNTEAFF. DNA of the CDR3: TGCGCCAGCAGCTTAGTCCCGAACACTGAAGCTTTCTTT.

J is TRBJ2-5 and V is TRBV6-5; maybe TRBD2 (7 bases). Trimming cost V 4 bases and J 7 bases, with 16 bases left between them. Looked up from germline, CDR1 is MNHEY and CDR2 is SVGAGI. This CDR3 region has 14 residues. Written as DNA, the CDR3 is TGTGCCAGCAGTTCGACTCGGGGGGCCACGACCCAGTACTTC. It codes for CASSSTRGATTQYF.

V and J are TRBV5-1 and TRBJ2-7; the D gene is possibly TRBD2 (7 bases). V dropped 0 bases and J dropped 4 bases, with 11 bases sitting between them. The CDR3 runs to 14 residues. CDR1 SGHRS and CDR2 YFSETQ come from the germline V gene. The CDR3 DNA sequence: TGCGCCAGCAGCTTGGCCGCGGGGGCGTACGAGCAGTACTTC. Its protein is CASSLAAGAYEQYF.

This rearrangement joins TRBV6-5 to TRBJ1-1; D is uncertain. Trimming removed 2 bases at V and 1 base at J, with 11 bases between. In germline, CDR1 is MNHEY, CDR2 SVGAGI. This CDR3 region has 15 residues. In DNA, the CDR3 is TGTGCCAGCAGTTACATAATTACGGGGAACACTGAAGCTTTCTTT. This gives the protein CASSYIITGNTEAFF.

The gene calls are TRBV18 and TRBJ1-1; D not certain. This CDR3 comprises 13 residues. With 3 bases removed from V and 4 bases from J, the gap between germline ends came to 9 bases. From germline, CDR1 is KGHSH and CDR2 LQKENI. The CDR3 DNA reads TGTGCCAGCTCACCCAGACAAACCACTGAAGCTTTCTTT. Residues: CASSPRQTTEAFF.

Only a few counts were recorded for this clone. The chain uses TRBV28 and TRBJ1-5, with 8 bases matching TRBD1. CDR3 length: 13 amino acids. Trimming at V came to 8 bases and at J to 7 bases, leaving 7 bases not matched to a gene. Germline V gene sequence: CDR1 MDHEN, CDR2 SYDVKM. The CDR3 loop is CASSGQGRQPQHF. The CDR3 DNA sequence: TGTGCCAGCTCTGGACAGGGTAGACAGCCCCAGCATTTT.

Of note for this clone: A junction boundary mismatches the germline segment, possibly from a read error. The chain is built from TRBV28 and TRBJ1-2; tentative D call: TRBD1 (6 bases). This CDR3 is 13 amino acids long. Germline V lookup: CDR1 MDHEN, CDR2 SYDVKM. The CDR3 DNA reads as TGTGCCAGTCTCCCGGGACAAAACTACGGCTACACCTTC. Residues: CASLPGQNYGYTF.

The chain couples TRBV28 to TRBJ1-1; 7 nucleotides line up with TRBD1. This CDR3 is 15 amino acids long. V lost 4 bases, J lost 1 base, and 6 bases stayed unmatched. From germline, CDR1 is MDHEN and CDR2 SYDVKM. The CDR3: CASSWTGVGNTEAFF. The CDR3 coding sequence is TGTGCCAGCAGTTGGACAGGTGTTGGGAACACTGAAGCTTTCTTT.